This TCR beta chain is from a study of control samples from healthy donors and cancer patients. The CDR3 runs to 11 residues. Germline-derived CDR1 and CDR2 are DFQATT and SNEGSKA (reference sequence). The V gene lost 5 bases and the J gene lost 9 bases, with 13 bases spanning the gap. TCRdb keeps only in-frame clones here, not all; method: immunoSEQ multiplex PCR. The data contain over 100,000 clones, approximately 90% of them singletons. The TCR comes from a woman between 50 and 59 years old in good health. The rearrangement uses TRBV20-1 and TRBJ1-1; D gene unclear. Sequenced sample: blood. The CDR3: CSAPEGPQAFF. CDR3 bases: TGCAGTGCTCCAGAAGGACCTCAAGCTTTCTTT.